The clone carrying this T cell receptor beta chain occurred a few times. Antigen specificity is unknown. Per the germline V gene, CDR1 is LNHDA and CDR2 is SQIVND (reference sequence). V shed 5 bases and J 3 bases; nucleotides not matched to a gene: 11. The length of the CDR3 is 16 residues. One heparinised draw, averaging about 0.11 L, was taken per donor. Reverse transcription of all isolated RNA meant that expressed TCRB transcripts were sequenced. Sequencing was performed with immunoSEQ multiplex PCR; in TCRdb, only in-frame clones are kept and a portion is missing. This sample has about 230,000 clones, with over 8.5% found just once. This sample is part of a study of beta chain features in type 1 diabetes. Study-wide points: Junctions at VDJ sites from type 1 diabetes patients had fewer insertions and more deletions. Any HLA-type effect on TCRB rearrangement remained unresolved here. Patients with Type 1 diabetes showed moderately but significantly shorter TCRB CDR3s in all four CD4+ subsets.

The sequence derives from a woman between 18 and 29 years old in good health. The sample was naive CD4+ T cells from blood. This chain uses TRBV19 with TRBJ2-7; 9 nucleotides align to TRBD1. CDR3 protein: CASSASGTGSFYEQYF. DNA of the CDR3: TGTGCCAGTAGTGCGTCCGGGACAGGGTCCTTCTACGAGCAGTACTTC.